The 20 T cell receptor beta chains given below trace back to one sample, sequenced in a study of long-term antiretroviral therapy in people with HIV. Version v3.0 of the immunoSEQ assay ran at survey level. TCRdb keeps only in-frame clones here, not all; method: immunoSEQ multiplex PCR. This sample has more than 15,000 clones; roughly 76% occur once, and the top ten carry roughly 15%. The specimen comprised unsorted PBMCs, sampled 1.5 years before starting antiretroviral therapy. The receptors originated from a woman in her forties or fifties with HIV.

This clone is labeled as medium-sized. One end of the junction fails to match germline, which may point to a read error. The chain joins TRBV27 to TRBJ2-3, with 8 bases aligning to TRBD2. Germline V CDR1 and CDR2: MNHEY, SMNVEV (reference sequence). This CDR3 contains 16 residues. The CDR3 DNA follows: TGTGCCAGCAGTCCCCGGGGGGGGGCCCCCACAGCTACGCAGTATTTT. It specifies CASSPRGGAPTATQYF.

This clone was recorded only once. The chain recombines TRBV6-1 with TRBJ2-1, with a tentative D call TRBD1 (5 bases). CDR3 length equals 12 residues. V lost 8 bases to trimming and J lost 7 bases, with 12 bases between them. Germline V CDR1 and CDR2: MNHNS, SASEGT. Written as DNA, the CDR3 is TGTGCCAGCGGCAGGGTGGGGAATGAGCAGTTCTTC. As protein: CASGRVGNEQFF.

The chain recombines TRBV28 with TRBJ1-1; no clear D. CDR3 length: 17 amino acids. V shed 3 bases and J shed 0 bases, with 17 bases lying between them. Germline V gene lookup returns CDR1 MDHEN and CDR2 SYDVKM. This CDR3 is CASSLSGQDYMNTEAFF. CDR3 DNA sequence: TGTGCCAGCAGTTTGTCCGGCCAGGATTACATGAACACTGAAGCTTTCTTT.

This chain joins TRBV18 and TRBJ1-3, with D uncertain. This CDR3 contains 14 residues. Germline CDR1 is KGHSH and CDR2 is LQKENI. V lost 3 bases and J 4 bases, leaving 10 bases between the germline ends. Here the CDR3 reads CASSPLLKGNTIYF. The CDR3, as DNA: TGTGCCAGCTCACCCCTTTTGAAAGGAAACACCATATATTTT.

This clone has only one observation. This sequence joins TRBV6-5 and TRBJ1-1, with D hard to call. The CDR3 spans 14 residues. Germline V gives CDR1 MNHEY, CDR2 SVGAGI. Trimming removed 6 bases at V and 0 bases at J, with 11 bases between. Here the CDR3 reads CASSIRRMNTEAFF. CDR3 DNA sequence: TGTGCCAGCAGCATCCGGCGAATGAACACTGAAGCTTTCTTT.

This clone was detected once. A junction boundary mismatches the germline segment, possibly from a read error. J is TRBJ2-5 and V is TRBV5-6; 8 positions match TRBD2. The germline CDR1 and CDR2 sequences are SGHDT and YYEEEE. This CDR3 has 16 amino acids. CDR3 protein: CASNLGPSSGRETQYF. The CDR3, as DNA: TGTGCCAGCAACTTGGGGCCCTCTAGCGGGCGAGAGACCCAGTACTTC.

This rearrangement joins TRBV4-1 to TRBJ1-1, with D maybe TRBD1 (6 bases). The CDR3 is 14 residues long. V shed 6 bases and J shed 4 bases, with 15 bases lying between them. CDR1 and CDR2 (germline): MGHRA, YSYEKL. The CDR3 DNA is TGCGCCAGCAGTTCAACAGGGTCGGGCACTGAAGCTTTCTTT. Protein sequence: CASSSTGSGTEAFF.

The V call is TRBV5-6, the J call TRBJ2-3, with D perhaps matching TRBD1 (6 bases). Trimming pared 6 bases from V and 2 bases from J, leaving 19 bases between. The CDR3 is made up of 16 amino acids. Germline CDR1 and CDR2: SGHDT and YYEEEE. Written as DNA, the CDR3 is TGTGCCAGCAACTACCTCCCGCGACAGGCCACAGATACGCAGTATTTT. It is translated as CASNYLPRQATDTQYF.

V usage is TRBV30 and J usage is TRBJ2-5; the D call may be TRBD1 or TRBD2 (5 bases each). The CDR3 is 14 residues long. CDR1 GTSNPN and CDR2 SVGIG come from the germline V gene (reference sequence). V shed 0 bases and J shed 1 base, with 9 bases lying between them. CDR3 DNA sequence: TGTGCCTGGAGTGTAGGGGAGTTCCAAGAGACCCAGTACTTC. This encodes CAWSVGEFQETQYF. The entire variable domain, with the rest obtained from reference TRBV30 and TRBJ2-5, is as follows: SQTIHQWPATLVQPVGSPLSLECTVEGTSNPNLYWYRQAAGRGLQLLFYSVGIGQISSEVPQNLSASRPQDRQFILSSKKLLLSDSGFYLCAWSVGEFQETQYFGPGTRLLVL.

The chain uses TRBV25-1 and TRBJ2-5; 7 bases line up with TRBD2. From germline, CDR1 is MGHDK and CDR2 SYGVNS. The ends lost 0 bases at V and 2 bases at J; junction bases unmatched: 3. There are 15 residues in the CDR3. CDR3 protein: CASSEYLGGQETQYF. CDR3 in DNA: TGTGCCAGCAGTGAATACTTGGGGGGGCAAGAGACCCAGTACTTC.

This chain connects TRBV11-3 to TRBJ1-6; D remains ambiguous. CDR1 is SGHNT and CDR2 is YENEEA in the germline V gene. This CDR3 comprises 13 residues. The germline V and J ends were trimmed by 2 bases and 7 bases, with 6 bases remaining between them. This chain's CDR3 is CASSLRGNSPLHF. CDR3 nucleotides: TGTGCCAGCAGCTTAAGAGGGAATTCACCCCTCCACTTT.

The V and J genes are TRBV30 and TRBJ1-4; D is unresolved. The CDR3 totals 13 residues. Germline V gene sequence: CDR1 GTSNPN, CDR2 SVGIG (reference sequence). The V and J ends lost 4 bases and 5 bases respectively, with 11 bases between them. CDR3 sequence: CAWNKQLNEKLFF. The CDR3 nucleotides read TGTGCCTGGAATAAACAGTTGAATGAAAAACTGTTTTTT. Full variable domain (missing parts from reference TRBV30 and TRBJ1-4): SQTIHQWPATLVQPVGSPLSLECTVEGTSNPNLYWYRQAAGRGLQLLFYSVGIGQISSEVPQNLSASRPQDRQFILSSKKLLLSDSGFYLCAWNKQLNEKLFFGSGTQLSVL.

The rearrangement uses TRBV12-5 and TRBJ2-5; D ambiguous. Germline V gene sequence: CDR1 LGHNT, CDR2 FRNRAP. V lost 10 bases and J 5 bases, leaving 8 bases between the germline ends. The CDR3 runs to 10 residues. The CDR3 bases are TGTGCTACCGGTCTTGAGACCCAGTACTTC. Its protein product is CATGLETQYF.

The chain carries TRBV2 and TRBJ2-3; D not resolved. V was trimmed by 7 bases and J by 0 bases, leaving 8 bases between them. The CDR3 contains 13 residues. CDR1 is SNHLY and CDR2 is FYNNEI in the germline V gene. The CDR3 DNA is TGTGCCAGCACCTGGACGAGCACAGATACGCAGTATTTT. Translated, it gives CASTWTSTDTQYF.

This clone is deemed medium-sized. The rearrangement links TRBV19 to TRBJ1-2, with 7 bases identical to TRBD1. V was clipped by 7 bases and J by 3 bases; unmatched bases: 8. The CDR3 consists of 14 residues. Germline V gene sequence: CDR1 LNHDA, CDR2 SQIVND (reference sequence). CDR3 in DNA: TGTGCCAGTAAGGGAACAGGGGAACACTATGGCTACACCTTC. This encodes CASKGTGEHYGYTF.

The gene calls are TRBV10-2 and TRBJ2-5; no reliable D call. This CDR3 has 12 residues. The V and J ends lost 0 bases and 5 bases respectively, with 4 bases between them. The germline CDR1 and CDR2 sequences are WSHSY and SAAADI. The CDR3 region has the DNA TGCGCCAGCAGTGAGTCCGGCGAGACCCAGTACTTC. Translation: CASSESGETQYF.

The genes are TRBV11-2 and TRBJ2-1; D may correspond to TRBD1 or TRBD2 (6 bases each). The CDR3 runs 15 residues. Trimming cost V 2 bases and J 4 bases, with 12 bases left between them. Looked up from germline, CDR1 is SGHAT and CDR2 is FQNNGV. The DNA of the CDR3 is TGTGCCAGCAGCTTAACCGGGGGCGGGTACAATGAGCAGTTCTTC. Translation gives CASSLTGGGYNEQFF.

The chain is built from TRBV30 and TRBJ1-6; no definite D call. Trimming left V 0 bases short and J 1 base short, with 7 bases between. This CDR3 spans 15 amino acids. From germline, CDR1 is GTSNPN and CDR2 SVGIG (reference sequence). The CDR3 reads CAWSVRESYNSPLHF. Here the CDR3 DNA reads TGTGCCTGGAGTGTAAGGGAGTCCTATAATTCACCCCTCCACTTT. Looking up the rest from reference TRBV30 and TRBJ1-6 gives the full variable domain: SQTIHQWPATLVQPVGSPLSLECTVEGTSNPNLYWYRQAAGRGLQLLFYSVGIGQISSEVPQNLSASRPQDRQFILSSKKLLLSDSGFYLCAWSVRESYNSPLHFGNGTRLTVT.

Only a few counts were recorded for this clone. V gene TRBV6-5 combines with J gene TRBJ1-6, with 9 bases matching TRBD1. The CDR3 is 16 amino acids. After removal of 2 bases from V and 8 bases from J, the junction contained 7 bases not matched to a gene. The V gene's germline CDR1 is MNHEY and CDR2 SVGAGI. The CDR3 DNA sequence: TGTGCCAGCAGTTACCGGGGCACAGGGGGCTATTCACCCCTCCACTTT. As protein: CASSYRGTGGYSPLHF.

This chain links TRBV9 with TRBJ2-7; 9 nucleotides agree with TRBD2. The CDR3 contains 15 residues. V shed 4 bases, J shed 3 bases, and the junction held 8 bases outside the gene matches. The V gene's germline CDR1 is SGDLS and CDR2 YYNGEE. The CDR3 sequence is CASSRGAGGIYEQYF. CDR3 nucleotides: TGTGCCAGCAGCCGTGGGGCGGGGGGGATCTACGAGCAGTACTTC.